Presented here are 22 T cell receptor beta chains from one specimen sequenced in a study of blood T cells in healthy people across ages. A sample-barcoded 5' primer and a J-beta primer mix were used in a second PCR of roughly 6 to 12 cycles. TCRdb analysed the 5' RACE reads with MiXCR anew, one entry per CDR3 protein. The sample shows approximately 880,000 distinct CDR3 sequences, around 46% of them seen only once. Sequencing was carried out using blood. The source is a man aged 30-40 years in good health.

The gene calls are TRBV7-2 and TRBJ2-3; possibly TRBD1 or TRBD2 for D (6 bases each). The CDR3 extends over 17 amino acids. Trimming took off 0 bases at V and 1 base at J, with 14 bases between the two ends. Germline V CDR1 and CDR2: SGHTA, FQGNSA. CDR3 sequence: CASSLATGARRTDTQYF. The CDR3 DNA reads TGTGCCAGCAGCTTAGCGACGGGGGCTCGTCGCACAGATACGCAGTATTTT. The full variable domain, rest sourced from reference TRBV7-2 and TRBJ2-3, is GAGVSQSPSNKVTEKGKDVELRCDPISGHTALYWYRQSLGQGLEFLIYFQGNSAPDKSGLPSDRFSAERTGGSVSTLTIQRTQQEDSAVYLCASSLATGARRTDTQYFGPGTRLTVL.

This clonotype was detected many times. This chain joins TRBV10-3 and TRBJ2-1; 7 bases match TRBD2. The CDR3 has 11 residues. Unmatched junction bases numbered 3, after V lost 11 bases and J lost 5 bases. Looked up from germline, CDR1 is ENHRY and CDR2 is SYGVKD. DNA of the CDR3: TGTGCCTCCGGGGGGAACAATGAGCAGTTCTTC. Its translation is CASGGNNEQFF.

The chain carries TRBV2 and TRBJ2-3; no clear D. The length of the CDR3 is 11 residues. The germline V gene has CDR1 SNHLY and CDR2 FYNNEI. V lost 0 bases, J lost 12 bases, and 7 bases lay in between. In nucleotides, the CDR3 is TGTGCCAGCAGTGAAGCGCCGAAACAGTATTTT. This sequence encodes CASSEAPKQYF.

This chain connects TRBV6-1 to TRBJ2-5, with D tentatively TRBD1 (5 bases). The V end was cut by 7 bases, the J end by 3 bases, with 15 bases between. This CDR3 has 14 amino acids. From germline, CDR1 is MNHNS and CDR2 SASEGT. Here the CDR3 reads CASTPRQWEETQYF. The CDR3 bases are TGTGCCAGCACTCCTAGACAGTGGGAAGAGACCCAGTACTTC.

J is TRBJ2-2 and V is TRBV19, with D unresolved. Germline CDR1 reads LNHDA; CDR2 reads SQIVND (reference sequence). The germline V and J ends were trimmed by 7 bases and 1 base, with 10 bases remaining between them. The CDR3 has 14 residues. CDR3: CASKGRKNTGELFF. The CDR3 region has the DNA TGTGCCAGTAAAGGGCGGAAGAACACCGGGGAGCTGTTTTTT.

The CDR3 is CASSVQVGAEAFF. Written as DNA, the CDR3 is TGTGCCAGCAGTGTACAGGTTGGGGCTGAAGCTTTCTTT. The V and J genes are TRBV28 and TRBJ1-1; perhaps TRBD1 as D (5 bases). V gave up 5 bases and J gave up 6 bases, with 13 bases separating them. This CDR3 is 13 amino acids long. Germline assignment: CDR1 MDHEN and CDR2 SYDVKM. The variable domain in full, with the rest retrieved from reference TRBV28 and TRBJ1-1, is DVKVTQSSRYLVKRTGEKVFLECVQDMDHENMFWYRQDPGLGLRLIYFSYDVKMKEKGDIPEGYSVSREKKERFSLILESASTNQTSMYLCASSVQVGAEAFFGQGTRLTVV.

With regard to this clonotype: The junction shows a germline mismatch at one end, possibly a read error. The J gene is TRBJ2-3, the V gene TRBV20-1; 7 bases match TRBD1. Germline-derived CDR1 and CDR2 are DFQATT and SNEGSKA (reference sequence). The length of the CDR3 is 15 residues. The CDR3 sequence is CSARGDRTFVDTQYF. In DNA, the CDR3 is TGCAGTGCTAGAGGGGACAGAACCTTTGTGGATACACAGTATTTT.

The chain combines TRBV27 with TRBJ2-7; 8 bases map to TRBD1. The CDR3 runs to 15 residues. CDR1 is MNHEY, CDR2 SMNVEV, per germline (reference sequence). The V segment lost 0 bases and the J segment 5 bases; nucleotides outside the gene matches: 6. The CDR3 coding sequence is TGTGCCAGCAGTTTATCCCCAGGGGGCAACGACGAGCAGTACTTC. Translated, it gives CASSLSPGGNDEQYF.

The chain combines TRBV29-1 with TRBJ2-1; 8 positions match TRBD2. The CDR3 is made up of 14 amino acids. The germline V gene encodes CDR1 SQVTM and CDR2 ANQGSEA. The CDR3 is CSIDSGNFYNEQFF. The CDR3 DNA is TGCAGTATCGATAGCGGGAACTTCTACAATGAGCAGTTCTTC.

The chain carries TRBV28 and TRBJ1-2; D unresolved. V lost 5 bases and J lost 4, with 20 bases in between. This CDR3 region has 16 residues. Germline V gene lookup returns CDR1 MDHEN and CDR2 SYDVKM. CDR3 nucleotides: TGTGCCAGCAGTCTAGCCCACCGTGAGGTAGCCTATGGCTACACCTTC. Translating gives CASSLAHREVAYGYTF.

The rearrangement uses TRBV7-9 and TRBJ1-1, with D uncertain. The V end lost 1 base, the J end lost 0 bases, and 9 bases lay between the germline ends. The CDR3 is 15 residues long. Germline V gene data show CDR1 as SEHNR and CDR2 as FQNEAQ (reference sequence). Here the CDR3 DNA reads TGTGCCAGCAGCTTAGTATTGGTTTTGAACACTGAAGCTTTCTTT. It translates to CASSLVLVLNTEAFF.

V usage is TRBV12-3 or TRBV12-4 and J usage is TRBJ2-1; weak D call: TRBD2 (6 bases). The CDR3 is 15 amino acids. V lost 7 bases and J lost 0, with 13 bases in between. This chain's CDR3 is CASTLVTSSYNEQFF. In DNA form, the CDR3 reads TGTGCCAGCACTCTCGTGACTAGCTCCTACAATGAGCAGTTCTTC.

The rearrangement joins TRBV27 to TRBJ2-7; perhaps TRBD2 as D (6 bases). The CDR3 is 14 amino acids. V was cut by 2 bases and J by 3 bases, with 11 bases left in between. CDR1 is MNHEY and CDR2 is SMNVEV in the germline V gene (reference sequence). The CDR3 protein is CASSLTGEFYEQYF. As DNA, the CDR3 is TGTGCCAGCAGTTTAACGGGGGAGTTCTACGAGCAGTACTTC.

The DNA for the CDR3 is TGCGCCAGCAGCCTACCCGGTCCCGCCCGGGGGCGCCGGTCCCACGAGCAGTACTTC. This sequence encodes CASSLPGPARGRRSHEQYF. This chain links TRBV5-1 with TRBJ2-7; D tentatively fits TRBD1 or TRBD2 (6 bases each). With 4 bases removed from V and 5 bases from J, the gap between germline ends came to 31 bases. From germline, CDR1 is SGHRS and CDR2 YFSETQ. This CDR3 comprises 19 residues.

The V gene is TRBV12-3 or TRBV12-4, the J gene TRBJ2-5; unclear D gene. This CDR3 region has 13 residues. V dropped 8 bases and J dropped 2 bases, with 12 bases sitting between them. The CDR3 DNA reads as TGTGCCAGCGCCCGACGTGGGCAAGAGACCCAGTACTTC. The encoded protein is CASARRGQETQYF.

This clonotype was counted at least ten times. The chain employs TRBV9 and TRBJ2-7, with a possible D match to TRBD1 (5 bases). V was clipped by 3 bases and J by 4 bases, with 14 bases between them. From germline, CDR1 is SGDLS and CDR2 YYNGEE. CDR3 length equals 14 residues. CDR3 sequence (DNA): TGTGCCAGCAGCGACGACAGACCACCATACGAGCAGTACTTC. Translation: CASSDDRPPYEQYF.

The rearrangement uses TRBV7-2 and TRBJ1-2; TRBD1 might be the D (5 bases). The CDR3 consists of 14 residues. Trimming removed 2 bases at V and 6 bases at J, with 13 bases between. Germline CDR1 reads SGHTA; CDR2 reads FQGNSA. This CDR3 reads CASSLQKGRHGYTF. CDR3 bases: TGTGCCAGCAGCTTACAGAAGGGACGCCATGGCTACACCTTC.

The chain employs TRBV29-1 and TRBJ2-7; 9 bases are shared with TRBD1. Germline loops: CDR1 SQVTM, CDR2 ANQGSEA. CDR3 length: 14 amino acids. Germline trimming cut 6 bases from V and 2 bases from J; bases unmatched to any gene: 8. For the CDR3, the DNA is TGCAGCGTCTCATTCACAGGGGGCGCCTACGAGCAGTACTTC. Protein: CSVSFTGGAYEQYF.

In nucleotides, the CDR3 is TGTGCCACCAGCAGCCCCCCCGGGGACAGGCTATACAATGAGCAGTTCTTC. It yields the protein CATSSPPGDRLYNEQFF. This chain uses TRBV15 with TRBJ2-1, with TRBD1 matching over 8 bases. With V trimmed by 3 bases and J by 4 bases, 11 bases remained unmatched. This CDR3 has 17 amino acids. Germline CDR1 reads LNHNV; CDR2 reads YYDKDF (reference sequence).

A note on this clonotype: At one of its ends the junction is not consistent with the germline gene, which may arise from a read error. V usage is TRBV4-3 and J usage is TRBJ2-5; D unresolved. CDR1 is LGHNA and CDR2 is YSLEER in the germline V gene. The CDR3 loop spans 14 amino acids. The CDR3 protein is CAGSLGVNQETQYF. The CDR3, as DNA: TGCGCCGGCAGCCTTGGAGTGAACCAAGAGACCCAGTACTTC.

A few counts support this clonotype. The chain carries TRBV3-1 and TRBJ2-5; D is perhaps TRBD2 (6 bases). Trimming left V 1 base short and J 4 bases short, with 13 bases between. The CDR3 has 15 residues. Germline V CDR1 and CDR2: LGHDT, YNNKEL (reference sequence). The CDR3 DNA reads as TGTGCCAGCAGCCAAGGCGGCGGGACGGGAGAGACCCAGTACTTC. Its protein product is CASSQGGGTGETQYF.

This clonotype was recorded a few times. The chain combines TRBV12-3 or TRBV12-4 with TRBJ2-7, with TRBD1 matching 8 bases. The CDR3 extends over 15 amino acids. Trimming at V came to 3 bases and at J to 0 bases, leaving 4 bases not matched to a gene. For the CDR3, the DNA is TGTGCCAGCAGTTTTTTAGACAGGGGCTCCTACGAGCAGTACTTC. The encoded protein is CASSFLDRGSYEQYF.